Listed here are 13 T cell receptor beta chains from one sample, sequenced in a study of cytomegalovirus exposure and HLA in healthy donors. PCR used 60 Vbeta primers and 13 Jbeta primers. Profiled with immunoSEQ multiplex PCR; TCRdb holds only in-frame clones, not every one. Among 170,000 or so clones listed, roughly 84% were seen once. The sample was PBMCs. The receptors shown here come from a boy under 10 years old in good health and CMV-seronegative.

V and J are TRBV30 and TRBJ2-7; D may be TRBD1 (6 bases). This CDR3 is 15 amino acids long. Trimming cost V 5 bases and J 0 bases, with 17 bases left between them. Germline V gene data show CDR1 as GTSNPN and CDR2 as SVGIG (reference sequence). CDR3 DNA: TGTGCCTGGGACGGATCGGACAGAGCCTCCTACGAGCAGTACTTC. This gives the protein CAWDGSDRASYEQYF.

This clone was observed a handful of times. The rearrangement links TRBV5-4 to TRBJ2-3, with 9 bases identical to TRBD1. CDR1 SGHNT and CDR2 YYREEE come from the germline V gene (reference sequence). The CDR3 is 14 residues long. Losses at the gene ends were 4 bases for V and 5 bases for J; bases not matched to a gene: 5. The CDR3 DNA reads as TGTGCCAGCAGCAGCCGGGACAGGGTAGATACGCAGTATTTT. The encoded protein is CASSSRDRVDTQYF.

Written as DNA, the CDR3 is TGTGCCAGCAGTGAAGCGTCAGTGTATGGCTACACCTTC. Its translation is CASSEASVYGYTF. The chain combines TRBV2 with TRBJ1-2; no clear D. Germline lookup yields CDR1 SNHLY and CDR2 FYNNEI. CDR3 length equals 13 residues. V dropped 0 bases and J dropped 5 bases, with 7 bases sitting between them.

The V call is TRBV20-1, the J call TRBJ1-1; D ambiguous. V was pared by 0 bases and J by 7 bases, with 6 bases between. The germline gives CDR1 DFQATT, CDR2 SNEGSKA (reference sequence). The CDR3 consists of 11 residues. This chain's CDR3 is CSARDVFEAFF. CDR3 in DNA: TGCAGTGCTAGAGACGTCTTTGAAGCTTTCTTT.

DNA for the CDR3: TGCGCCAGCAGCCAGGGGGGGGCTATGAGCTCCTACGAGCAGTACTTC. The encoded protein is CASSQGGAMSSYEQYF. The chain carries TRBV4-1 and TRBJ2-7; D is perhaps TRBD2 (7 bases). V gave up 3 bases and J gave up 0 bases, with 15 bases separating them. Germline V CDR1 and CDR2: MGHRA, YSYEKL. The CDR3 totals 16 residues.

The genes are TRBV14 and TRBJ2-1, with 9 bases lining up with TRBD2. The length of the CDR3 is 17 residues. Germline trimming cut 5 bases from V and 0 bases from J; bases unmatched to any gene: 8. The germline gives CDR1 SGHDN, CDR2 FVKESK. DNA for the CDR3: TGTGCCAGCAGCGCACGACTAGCGGTCCGCTCCTACAATGAGCAGTTCTTC. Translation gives CASSARLAVRSYNEQFF.

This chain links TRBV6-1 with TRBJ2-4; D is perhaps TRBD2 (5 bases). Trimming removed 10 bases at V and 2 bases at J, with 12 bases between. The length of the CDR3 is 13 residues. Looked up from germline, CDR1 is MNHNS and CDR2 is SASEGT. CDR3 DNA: TGTGCCACTCTCGGGAAAACCAAAAACATTCAGTACTTC. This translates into CATLGKTKNIQYF.

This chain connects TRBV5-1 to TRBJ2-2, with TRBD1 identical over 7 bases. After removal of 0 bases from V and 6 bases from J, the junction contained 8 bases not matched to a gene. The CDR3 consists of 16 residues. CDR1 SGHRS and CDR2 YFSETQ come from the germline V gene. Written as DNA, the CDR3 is TGCGCCAGCAGCTTGGGGACAGGAACGTTCGCCGGGGAGCTGTTTTTT. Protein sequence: CASSLGTGTFAGELFF.

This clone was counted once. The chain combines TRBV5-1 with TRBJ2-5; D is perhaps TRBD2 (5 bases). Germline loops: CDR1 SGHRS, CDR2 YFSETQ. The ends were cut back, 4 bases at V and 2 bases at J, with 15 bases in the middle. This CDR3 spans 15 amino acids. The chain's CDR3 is CASSPTRVHQETQYF. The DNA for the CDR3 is TGCGCCAGCAGCCCCACTAGGGTCCATCAAGAGACCCAGTACTTC. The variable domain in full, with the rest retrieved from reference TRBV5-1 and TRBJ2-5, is KAGVTQTPRYLIKTRGQQVTLSCSPISGHRSVSWYQQTPGQGLQFLFEYFSETQRNKGNFPGRFSGRQFSNSRSEMNVSTLELGDSALYLCASSPTRVHQETQYFGPGTRLLVL.

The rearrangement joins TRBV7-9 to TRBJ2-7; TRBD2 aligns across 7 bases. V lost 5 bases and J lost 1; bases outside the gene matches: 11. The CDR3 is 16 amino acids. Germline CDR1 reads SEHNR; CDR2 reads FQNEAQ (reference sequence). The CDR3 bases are TGTGCCAGCAGCCAAGTAGGGAGGGAGAAGTCCTACGAGCAGTACTTC. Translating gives CASSQVGREKSYEQYF. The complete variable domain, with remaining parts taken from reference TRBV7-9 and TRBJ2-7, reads DTGVSQNPRHKITKRGQNVTFRCDPISEHNRLYWYRQTLGQGPEFLTYFQNEAQLEKSRLLSDRFSAERPKGSFSTLEIQRTEQGDSAMYLCASSQVGREKSYEQYFGPGTRLTVT.

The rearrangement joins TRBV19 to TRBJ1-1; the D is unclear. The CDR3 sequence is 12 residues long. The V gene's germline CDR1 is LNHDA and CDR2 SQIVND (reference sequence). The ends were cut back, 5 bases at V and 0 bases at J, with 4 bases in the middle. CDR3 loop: CASSLLNTEAFF. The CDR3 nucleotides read TGTGCCAGTAGTTTATTGAACACTGAAGCTTTCTTT.

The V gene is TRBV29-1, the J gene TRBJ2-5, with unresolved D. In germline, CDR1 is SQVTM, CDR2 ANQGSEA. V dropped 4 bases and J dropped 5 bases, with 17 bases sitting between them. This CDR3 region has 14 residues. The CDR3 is CSVVVTSYKETQYF. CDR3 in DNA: TGCAGCGTTGTGGTTACCAGTTATAAGGAGACCCAGTACTTC. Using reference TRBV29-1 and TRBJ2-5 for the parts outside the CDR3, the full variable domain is SAVISQKPSRDICQRGTSLTIQCQVDSQVTMMFWYRQQPGQSLTLIATANQGSEATYESGFVIDKFPISRPNLTFSTLTVSNMSPEDSSIYLCSVVVTSYKETQYFGPGTRLLVL.

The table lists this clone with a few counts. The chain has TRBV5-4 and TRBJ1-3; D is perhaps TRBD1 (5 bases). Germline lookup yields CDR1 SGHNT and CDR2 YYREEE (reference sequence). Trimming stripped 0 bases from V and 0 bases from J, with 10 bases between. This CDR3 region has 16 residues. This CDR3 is CASSLEDTNSGNTIYF. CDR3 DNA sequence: TGTGCCAGCAGCTTGGAGGACACCAACTCTGGAAACACCATATATTTT.